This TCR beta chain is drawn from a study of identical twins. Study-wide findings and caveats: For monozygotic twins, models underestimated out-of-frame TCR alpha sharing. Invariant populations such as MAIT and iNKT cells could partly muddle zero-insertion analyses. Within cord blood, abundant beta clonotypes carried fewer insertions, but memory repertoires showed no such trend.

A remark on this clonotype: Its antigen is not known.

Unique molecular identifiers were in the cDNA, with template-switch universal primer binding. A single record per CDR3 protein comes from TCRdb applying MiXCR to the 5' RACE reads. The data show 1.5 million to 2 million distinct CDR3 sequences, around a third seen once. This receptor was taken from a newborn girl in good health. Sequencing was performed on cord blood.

The CDR3 region has the DNA TGTGCCAGCAGTTACTCTGCGCAGGGGTCGAACACTGAAGCTTTCTTT. Translating it yields CASSYSAQGSNTEAFF. The chain links TRBV6-6 to TRBJ1-1; TRBD1 is a possible D gene (6 bases). Germline assignment: CDR1 MNHNY and CDR2 SVGAGI (reference sequence). V shed 0 bases and J shed 1 base, with 12 bases lying between them. The CDR3 has 16 residues.